Listed below are T cell receptor beta chains from one sample, sequenced in a study of Ad26.COV2.S vaccination and SARS-CoV-2 variants. Profiled with immunoSEQ multiplex PCR; TCRdb holds only in-frame clones, not every one. The sample consists of about 680,000 clones, roughly 90% of them appearing once. The material was peripheral blood, obtained in a trial of Ad26.COV2.S vaccine versus placebo. The receptors were sampled from a person between 18 and 65 years old who received the Ad26.COV2.S COVID-19 vaccine or a placebo. The CDR3 runs from the conserved cysteine through the conserved F or W. A D gene is named only where the DNA matches it firmly. Size is stated for part of the rows, as once, few or many counts, or as a class when the clone is expanded.

TRBV3-1/TRBV3-2	TRBJ2-7	NA	NA	CASSPLVGSYEQYF	TGTGCCAGCAGCCCCTTGGTGGGCTCCTACGAGCAGTACTTC
TRBV9	TRBJ2-2	NA	NA	CASSVEPGELFF	TGTGCCAGCAGCGTAGAACCCGGGGAGCTGTTTTTT
TRBV7-2	TRBJ2-5	NA	NA	CASSLGVGSETQYF	TGTGCCAGCAGCCTTGGGGTCGGGAGTGAGACCCAGTACTTC
TRBV7-8	TRBJ2-1	NA	NA	CASRPPAPEGIWHEQFF	TGTGCCAGCAGGCCCCCCGCCCCAGAGGGTATCTGGCATGAGCAGTTCTTC
TRBV15	TRBJ2-5	NA	NA	CATSRDRHAQETQYF	TGTGCCACCAGCAGAGATCGGCATGCTCAAGAGACCCAGTACTTC
TRBV6-5	TRBJ1-2	NA	NA	CASRLPGTGGYTF	TGTGCCAGCAGATTACCCGGGACTGGTGGCTACACCTTC
TRBV19	TRBJ2-1	NA	once	CASSIDRPSSYNEQFF	TGTGCCAGTAGTATAGACCGGCCCAGCTCCTACAATGAGCAGTTCTTC
TRBV6-5	TRBJ1-2	NA	NA	CASSYLGRGYGYTF	TGTGCCAGCAGTTACTTGGGACGCGGCTATGGCTACACCTTC
TRBV7-2	TRBJ2-2	TRBD2	NA	CASSLASGGTGELFF	TGTGCCAGCAGCTTAGCTAGCGGGGGGACCGGGGAGCTGTTTTTT
TRBV25-1	TRBJ2-1	TRBD2	NA	CASSEFGGLAGVNEQFF	TGTGCCAGCAGTGAATTTGGAGGACTAGCGGGAGTCAATGAGCAGTTCTTC
TRBV18	TRBJ2-5	NA	NA	CASSPSAETQYF	TGTGCCAGCTCACCGTCAGCAGAGACCCAGTACTTC
TRBV5-8	TRBJ2-7	NA	NA	CASSLRGAYEQYF	TGTGCCAGCAGCTTGCGTGGGGCCTACGAGCAGTACTTC
TRBV30	TRBJ1-3	NA	NA	CAWSSSSGNTIYF	TGTGCCTGGAGTAGCAGCTCTGGAAACACCATATATTTT
TRBV18	TRBJ2-7	TRBD2	many	CASSPPVGRVEQYF	TGTGCCAGCTCACCACCGGTCGGGAGGGTCGAGCAGTACTTC
TRBV24-1	TRBJ2-2	TRBD2	NA	CATRGLAGTGELFF	TGTGCCACCAGGGGCCTAGCGGGCACCGGGGAGCTGTTTTTT
TRBV10-3	TRBJ1-3	NA	NA	CAITKGTGENTIYF	TGTGCCATCACCAAGGGGACTGGGGAAAACACCATATATTTT
TRBV6-5	TRBJ2-5	TRBD1	NA	CASRAGGRETQYF	TGTGCCAGCAGGGCAGGGGGTAGGGAGACCCAGTACTTC
TRBV5-1	TRBJ1-1	NA	NA	CASSVLPASTEAFF	TGCGCCAGCAGCGTCCTTCCAGCCTCCACTGAAGCTTTCTTT
TRBV7-2	TRBJ2-5	TRBD2	NA	CASSSSGLGETQYF	TGTGCCAGCAGCTCATCGGGACTAGGGGAGACCCAGTACTTC
TRBV27	TRBJ2-2	NA	NA	CASSLVGNTGELFF	TGTGCCAGCAGTTTAGTCGGGAACACCGGGGAGCTGTTTTTT
TRBV3-1/TRBV3-2	TRBJ2-7	NA	NA	CASSPGLKTYEQYF	TGTGCCAGCAGCCCGGGGCTGAAGACCTACGAGCAGTACTTC
TRBV10-3	TRBJ1-2	TRBD1	NA	CAISPGQGSYGYTF	TGTGCCATCAGCCCCGGACAGGGGAGCTATGGCTACACCTTC
TRBV5-1	TRBJ1-4	NA	NA	CASSLDGTGGEKLFF	TGCGCCAGCAGCTTGGATGGGACCGGGGGTGAAAAACTGTTTTTT